This T cell receptor (beta chain) was sequenced in a study of blood T cell repertoires in COVID-19. Study context: Some COVID-19 samples were acute and others convalescent; all came from the United States, Italy and Spain.

Only in-frame clones appear in the TCRdb table, and some are missing; sequencing was by immunoSEQ multiplex PCR. Altogether roughly 290,000 clones are present, over 75% being singletons, with the ten largest covering 2.2%. This CDR3 comprises 18 residues. V lost 4 bases, J lost 1 base, and 11 bases stayed unmatched. Germline CDR1 is LNHDA and CDR2 is SQIVND (reference sequence). The sample consisted of PBMCs or T cells enriched from blood (not recorded which). This receptor was identified in a man younger than 40 who had recovered from COVID-19. The V call is TRBV19, the J call TRBJ1-5, with TRBD1 identical over 9 bases. The CDR3 spells CASSTTGGTGSSNQPQHF. CDR3 nucleotide sequence: TGTGCCAGTAGTACGACGGGAGGGACAGGGTCCAGCAATCAGCCCCAGCATTTT. The full variable domain, completed using reference TRBV19 and TRBJ1-5, is DGGITQSPKYLFRKEGQNVTLSCEQNLNHDAMYWYRQDPGQGLRLIYYSQIVNDFQKGDIAEGYSVSREKKESFPLTVTSAQKNPTAFYLCASSTTGGTGSSNQPQHFGDGTRLSIL.